A selection of T cell receptor beta chains follows, all from one sample in a study of blood T cell repertoires in COVID-19. The repertoire was sequenced with immunoSEQ multiplex PCR; TCRdb's copy has only in-frame clones and lacks some. Seen here are fewer than 200,000 clones, roughly 72% observed once, and the top ten hold more than 3%. Material for sequencing was peripheral blood. Source of these receptors: a woman at least 80 years old with acute or convalescent COVID-19. Both conserved end residues are part of each CDR3. The D gene is left open where the match is weak. The size field is filled for only some rows; it gives once, few, many or a size class.

D	size	J	V	CDR3	DNA
.	few	TRBJ1-2	TRBV19	CASSIGGPASYGYTF	TGTGCCAGTAGTATCGGAGGGCCGGCCTCCTATGGCTACACCTTC
TRBD1	.	TRBJ1-2	TRBV5-6	CASSWTGSYGYTF	TGTGCCAGCAGCTGGACAGGTAGCTATGGCTACACCTTC
.	.	TRBJ1-1	TRBV7-2	CASSLGGALNTEAFF	TGTGCCAGCAGCTTGGGAGGGGCCTTGAACACTGAAGCTTTCTTT
.	few	TRBJ1-1	TRBV4-3	CASSQESGGTEAFF	TGCGCCAGCAGCCAAGAATCCGGGGGGACTGAAGCTTTCTTT
TRBD2	.	TRBJ2-1	TRBV6-5	CASRSGGNNDNEQFF	TGTGCCAGCAGATCCGGGGGGAACAACGACAATGAGCAGTTCTTC
TRBD1	.	TRBJ1-6	TRBV3-1/TRBV3-2	CASSRQGAYNSPLHF	TGTGCCAGCAGCCGACAGGGGGCCTATAATTCACCCCTCCACTTT
TRBD1	.	TRBJ2-1	TRBV5-6	CASSRDRGGEQFF	TGTGCCAGCAGCCGGGACAGGGGAGGTGAGCAGTTCTTC
.	few	TRBJ2-4	TRBV6-2/TRBV6-3	CASSYPFRRVGGQAKNIQYF	TGTGCCAGCAGTTACCCATTCCGCAGGGTCGGGGGGCAAGCCAAAAACATTCAGTACTTC
.	.	TRBJ1-3	TRBV7-9	CASSLDPGKSSGNTIYF	TGTGCCAGCAGCTTAGATCCGGGGAAGAGCTCTGGAAACACCATATATTTT
TRBD1	few	TRBJ1-1	TRBV7-9	CASSLMGQGKAFF	TGTGCCAGCAGCTTAATGGGACAGGGAAAAGCTTTCTTT
.	.	TRBJ1-2	TRBV12-3/TRBV12-4	CASSLDIYGYTF	TGTGCCAGCAGTTTAGATATCTATGGCTACACCTTC
TRBD1	.	TRBJ2-1	TRBV7-8	CASSSPGTGVRQYNEQFF	TGTGCCAGCAGCTCTCCCGGGACAGGGGTCCGACAGTACAATGAGCAGTTCTTC
TRBD2	.	TRBJ2-7	TRBV18	CASSGAGVGHEQYF	TGTGCCAGCTCTGGGGCGGGAGTTGGCCACGAGCAGTACTTC
TRBD1	.	TRBJ2-7	TRBV5-5	CASSWGTGLYEQYF	TGTGCCAGCAGCTGGGGGACAGGGCTTTACGAGCAGTACTTC
TRBD2	.	TRBJ2-7	TRBV18	CASSATSGSGYEQYF	TGTGCCAGCTCAGCTACTAGCGGGAGTGGCTACGAGCAGTACTTC
.	.	TRBJ2-1	TRBV19	CASRETHSSYNEQFF	TGTGCCAGTCGAGAAACCCATAGCTCCTACAATGAGCAGTTCTTC
.	.	TRBJ1-1	TRBV5-1	CASSPSTANTNTEAFF	TGCGCCAGCAGCCCGTCGACAGCAAATACTAACACTGAAGCTTTCTTT
.	few	TRBJ1-1	TRBV19	CASSIDRLNTEAFF	TGTGCCAGTAGTATCGACAGGTTGAACACTGAAGCTTTCTTT
.	.	TRBJ2-5	TRBV18	CASSPGGQETQYF	TGTGCCAGCTCACCCGGAGGGCAAGAGACCCAGTACTTC
.	.	TRBJ2-7	TRBV7-6	CASSLDTGYEQYF	TGTGCCAGCAGCTTAGATACAGGCTACGAGCAGTACTTC
TRBD2	.	TRBJ2-3	TRBV27	CASSPRGAHTDTQYF	TGTGCCAGCAGTCCGCGGGGGGCCCACACAGATACGCAGTATTTT